This TCR beta chain stems from a study of identical twins. Study-wide results and limits: Possibly, invariant MAIT and iNKT cells partly confounded zero-insertion analyses. The authors drew conclusions from cross-sectional statistical analysis rather than following the same donors.

The ends were cut back, 1 base at V and 5 bases at J, with 15 bases in the middle. CDR1 is KGHDR, CDR2 SFDVKD, per germline. The CDR3 is 16 amino acids. TCRdb ran MiXCR on the 5' RACE reads and lists one entry per CDR3 protein. The sample includes hundreds of thousands of distinct CDR3 sequences, 20% to 25% of them seen just once. As to this clonotype: Its antigen is unknown.

These data were likewise used in another study, on yellow fever vaccine responses in identical twins. This second report adds: Twins' vaccine T cell response reportedly seemed partly convergent, partly personalized.

The TCR sequence derives from a woman aged 18-30 years in good health. The sample taken for sequencing was CD4+ T cells sorted from blood. This rearrangement joins TRBV24-1 to TRBJ2-3, with D possibly being TRBD1 or TRBD2 (5 bases each). The CDR3 here is CATSDLPPGPRDTQYF. The CDR3, as DNA: TGTGCCACCAGTGATTTACCTCCGGGACCCAGAGATACGCAGTATTTT.